One sample yielded the 27 T cell receptor beta chains listed below, sequenced in a study of T cells after yellow fever vaccination. TCRdb re-derived calls from the 5' RACE reads in MiXCR, one entry per CDR3 protein. The data contain more than 250,000 distinct CDR3 sequences, about 6.9% of them singletons. This sample comprised PBMCs, obtained more than 35 days after the first yellow fever vaccination. These receptors were taken from a man aged 18 to 30 who received the YFV17D yellow fever vaccine.

This clonotype was observed many times. The chain couples TRBV4-3 to TRBJ1-2, with 10 nucleotides matching TRBD1. Losses at the gene ends were 1 base for V and 8 bases for J; bases not matched to a gene: 7. The germline gives CDR1 LGHNA, CDR2 YSLEER. This CDR3 is 15 amino acids long. CDR3 protein: CASSQGGTGVGGYTF. For the CDR3, the DNA is TGCGCCAGCAGCCAAGGCGGGACAGGGGTTGGCGGCTACACCTTC.

The genes are TRBV28 and TRBJ2-7; D gene unclear. CDR1 and CDR2 from the germline V gene are MDHEN and SYDVKM. Trimming left V 5 bases short and J 3 bases short, with 8 bases between. CDR3 length equals 12 residues. The CDR3 bases are TGTGCCAGCAGTCCTGACGGCTACGAGCAGTACGTC. This gives the protein CASSPDGYEQYV.

This chain uses TRBV11-2 with TRBJ1-3, with D possibly matching TRBD1 (6 bases). V lost 5 bases, J lost 0 bases, and 14 bases lay in between. Germline lookup yields CDR1 SGHAT and CDR2 FQNNGV. The CDR3 consists of 16 residues. The CDR3 reads CASSTPRGRSGNTIYF. In DNA form, the CDR3 reads TGTGCCAGCAGCACCCCCAGGGGCCGCTCTGGAAACACCATATATTTT. Looking up the rest from reference TRBV11-2 and TRBJ1-3 gives the full variable domain: EAGVAQSPRYKIIEKRQSVAFWCNPISGHATLYWYQQILGQGPKLLIQFQNNGVVDDSQLPKDRFSAERLKGVDSTLKIQPAKLEDSAVYLCASSTPRGRSGNTIYFGEGSWLTVV.

The chain couples TRBV7-6 to TRBJ2-1, with 9 bases that match TRBD2. The CDR3 sequence is 17 residues long. Germline assignment: CDR1 SGHVS and CDR2 FNYEAQ. V shed 4 bases, J shed 6 bases, and the junction held 13 bases outside the gene matches. The CDR3 nucleotides read TGTGCCAGCAGCTCCCTCCGTGGCGGGGGGGGCCTCAATGAGCAGTTCTTC. As protein: CASSSLRGGGGLNEQFF. Variable domain in full (rest from reference TRBV7-6 and TRBJ2-1): GAGVSQSPRYKVTKRGQDVALRCDPISGHVSLYWYRQALGQGPEFLTYFNYEAQQDKSGLPNDRFSAERPEGSISTLTIQRTEQRDSAMYRCASSSLRGGGGLNEQFFGPGTRLTVL.

This clonotype was seen at least ten times. CDR3 amino acids: CASSTGNEQFF. CDR3 nucleotide sequence: TGTGCCAGCAGTACAGGGAATGAGCAGTTCTTC. The chain couples TRBV12-3 or TRBV12-4 to TRBJ2-1, with a possible D match to TRBD1 (6 bases). This CDR3 region has 11 residues. V was pared by 5 bases and J by 7 bases, with 6 bases between.

There are a few counts of this clonotype. This chain links TRBV7-9 with TRBJ2-7; D remains unclear. Trimming removed 5 bases at V and 6 bases at J, with 14 bases between. Looked up from germline, CDR1 is SEHNR and CDR2 is FQNEAQ (reference sequence). The CDR3 length is 13 residues. The CDR3 coding sequence is TGTGCCAGCAGCAGGCAGGACGTCCGCGAGCAGTACTTC. This translates into CASSRQDVREQYF.

The chain links TRBV2 to TRBJ2-7; D is unresolved. Deletions cut 5 bases from V and 3 bases from J, with 8 bases between. The CDR3 runs to 12 residues. The germline V gene encodes CDR1 SNHLY and CDR2 FYNNEI. The CDR3 bases are TGTGCCAGCAGTAGGGATATCTACGAGCAGTACTTC. Its translation is CASSRDIYEQYF.

The V gene is TRBV6-2 or TRBV6-3, the J gene TRBJ2-7; unclear D gene. This CDR3 comprises 16 residues. The V gene's germline CDR1 is MNHEY and CDR2 SVGEGT. V was shortened by 7 bases and J by 4 bases, with 23 bases between the two germline ends. Here the CDR3 DNA reads TGTGCCAGCACCTTACTCACCCGAGACACGGAATACGAGCAGTACTTC. Residues: CASTLLTRDTEYEQYF.

This clonotype has only a few counts. The V call is TRBV6-2 or TRBV6-3, the J call TRBJ1-1, with TRBD1 identical over 7 bases. The CDR3 loop spans 14 amino acids. With V trimmed by 6 bases and J by 1 base, 5 bases remained unmatched. Per germline, CDR1 MNHEY and CDR2 SVGEGT. CDR3 sequence reads: CASSPRGKNTEAFF. DNA for the CDR3: TGTGCCAGCAGCCCCAGGGGGAAGAACACTGAAGCTTTCTTT.

This clonotype was detected ten times or more. The chain couples TRBV18 to TRBJ1-6, with 11 bases aligning to TRBD1. CDR1 and CDR2 (germline): KGHSH, LQKENI. This CDR3 region has 14 residues. After removal of 6 bases from V and 8 bases from J, the junction contained 3 bases not matched to a gene. CDR3 coding DNA: TGTGCCAGCTCGCGGGACAGGGGGTATTCACCCCTCCACTTT. Protein sequence: CASSRDRGYSPLHF.

This chain uses TRBV19 with TRBJ1-5; tentatively, D is TRBD1 (5 bases). This CDR3 contains 17 residues. Germline lookup yields CDR1 LNHDA and CDR2 SQIVND (reference sequence). Trimming pared 4 bases from V and 5 bases from J, leaving 21 bases between. The CDR3 sequence: CASSNGLGAGSDQPQHF. Written as DNA, the CDR3 is TGTGCCAGTAGTAACGGACTCGGGGCAGGGTCCGATCAGCCCCAGCATTTT.

This clonotype has a handful of counts. The J gene is TRBJ1-4, the V gene TRBV18, with D maybe TRBD1 (5 bases). The CDR3 runs to 14 residues. Germline V gives CDR1 KGHSH, CDR2 LQKENI. The ends were cut back, 6 bases at V and 7 bases at J, with 15 bases in the middle. CDR3 DNA sequence: TGTGCCAGCTCCCCGGAGGGGATACGTGAAAAACTGTTTTTT. Amino acids: CASSPEGIREKLFF.

This clonotype has more than one count but fewer than ten. The V call is TRBV7-3, the J call TRBJ2-5, with D uncertain. This CDR3 has 13 residues. The V gene's germline CDR1 is SGHTA and CDR2 FQGTGA. With 4 bases removed from V and 7 bases from J, the gap between germline ends came to 13 bases. DNA for the CDR3: TGTGCCAGCAGCTCCGGACCCGAAGGGACCCAGTACTTC. Translating gives CASSSGPEGTQYF.

This clonotype was counted many times. V and J are TRBV7-9 and TRBJ1-6, with 8 bases that match TRBD1. This CDR3 contains 14 residues. The trim removed 2 bases at V and 8 bases at J, leaving 2 bases unmatched. Germline values: CDR1 SEHNR, CDR2 FQNEAQ (reference sequence). CDR3 in amino acids: CASSLMTGDSPLHF. The CDR3 DNA follows: TGTGCCAGCAGCTTAATGACAGGGGATTCACCCCTCCACTTT.

Here the CDR3 DNA reads TGCGCCAGCAGCCAATCTCCTAGGGGGACAGGGGGCTCCTACGAGCAGTACTTC. Translation: CASSQSPRGTGGSYEQYF. J is TRBJ2-7 and V is TRBV4-1, with TRBD1 identical over 11 bases. J lost 0 bases, V lost 2 bases, and 9 bases had no gene match. This CDR3 has 18 amino acids. Germline CDR1 reads MGHRA; CDR2 reads YSYEKL.

This clonotype was recorded at least ten times. The chain has TRBV20-1 and TRBJ2-7; a weak D match, TRBD1 (6 bases). CDR3 length equals 13 residues. Trimming shortened V by 1 base and J by 3 bases, and 10 bases separated the two germline ends. Germline loops: CDR1 DFQATT, CDR2 SNEGSKA (reference sequence). This chain's CDR3 is CSARGGQIYEQYF. The CDR3 bases are TGCAGTGCTAGAGGAGGACAGATCTACGAGCAGTACTTC.

The chain links TRBV5-1 to TRBJ2-2; 8 nucleotides agree with TRBD1. V lost 0 bases and J lost 5; bases outside the gene matches: 12. The germline V gene has CDR1 SGHRS and CDR2 YFSETQ. There are 18 residues in the CDR3. CDR3 DNA sequence: TGCGCCAGCAGCTTGGAAAACAGGGGGATTAGTTCGACCGGGGAGCTGTTTTTT. It codes for CASSLENRGISSTGELFF.

This clonotype has only a few counts. The J gene is TRBJ2-1, the V gene TRBV20-1, with D possibly matching TRBD2 (5 bases). The germline V gene has CDR1 DFQATT and CDR2 SNEGSKA (reference sequence). The CDR3 contains 14 residues. V dropped 1 base and J dropped 5 bases, with 12 bases sitting between them. The CDR3 nucleotides read TGCAGTGCTAGAGCATCGGGGTTCCACAATGAGCAGTTCTTC. Translated, it gives CSARASGFHNEQFF.

V is TRBV1 and J is TRBJ2-7; the D call of TRBD2 is as the table states it, not checked on the DNA. TRBV1 is a known pseudogene. The CDR3 is 16 amino acids. CDR3 in DNA: TGCACCAGCAGCTCCGGGAGGCGGGGGACCTCCTACGAGCAGTACGTC. Translation: CTSSSGRRGTSYEQYV.

Only one count was recorded for this clonotype. At one boundary the junction diverges from the germline segment, which might be a read error. The chain links TRBV20-1 to TRBJ1-1; 12 bases are shared with TRBD1. This CDR3 region has 16 residues. CDR1 and CDR2 (germline): DFQATT, SNEGSKA (reference sequence). The CDR3 region is CCAPPGTGGSITEAFF. CDR3 bases: TGCTGTGCCCCTCCCGGGACAGGGGGCTCTATCACTGAAGCTTTCTTT.

This clonotype occurred a few times. The chain links TRBV5-1 to TRBJ1-1, with 7 bases matching TRBD1. Trimming cost V 4 bases and J 3 bases; bases outside gene matches: 9. CDR3 length equals 15 residues. Germline V gene data show CDR1 as SGHRS and CDR2 as YFSETQ. The chain's CDR3 is CASSLDRDSDTEAFF. DNA for the CDR3: TGCGCCAGCAGCCTCGACAGGGACAGTGACACTGAAGCTTTCTTT.

Here the CDR3 DNA reads TGTGCCAGCAGCTTAGAAGAGGGGGGTCCTGAAGCTTTCTTT. It translates to CASSLEEGGPEAFF. The chain recombines TRBV11-2 with TRBJ1-1; perhaps TRBD1 as D (6 bases). From germline, CDR1 is SGHAT and CDR2 FQNNGV. The CDR3 length is 14 residues. Between the trimmed V and J ends, which lost 0 bases and 6 bases, there was a span of 11 bases.

This clonotype has more than one count but fewer than ten. The V call is TRBV5-1, the J call TRBJ2-3; D unclear. CDR3 length: 14 residues. Germline V gives CDR1 SGHRS, CDR2 YFSETQ. With 2 bases removed from V and 3 bases from J, the gap between germline ends came to 10 bases. CDR3 DNA: TGCGCCAGCAGCTTTGCGCTGGTTACAGATACGCAGTATTTT. As protein: CASSFALVTDTQYF.

Ten or more counts support this clonotype. This sequence joins TRBV20-1 and TRBJ2-7; the D gene is possibly TRBD2 (5 bases). Germline-derived CDR1 and CDR2 are DFQATT and SNEGSKA (reference sequence). CDR3 length: 12 residues. V lost 5 bases to trimming and J lost 0 bases, with 8 bases between them. DNA for the CDR3: TGCAGTGCTTGGGGAGCCTCCTACGAGCAGTACGTC. Amino acid sequence: CSAWGASYEQYV.

The chain joins TRBV29-1 to TRBJ1-1; 7 nucleotides match TRBD1. This CDR3 has 15 amino acids. Per the germline V gene, CDR1 is SQVTM and CDR2 is ANQGSEA. After removal of 4 bases from V and 2 bases from J, the junction contained 10 bases not matched to a gene. The CDR3 DNA sequence: TGCAGCGTTGCAAGGTTGACAGGGATCAACACTGAAGCTTTCTTT. Encoded protein: CSVARLTGINTEAFF.

This clonotype was seen a handful of times. This sequence joins TRBV12-3 or TRBV12-4 and TRBJ2-1; D call uncertain. This CDR3 is built from 17 residues. With 6 bases removed from V and 0 bases from J, the gap between germline ends came to 18 bases. DNA of the CDR3: TGTGCCAGCAGCGTCTCCCATTTTAAGGCCTCCTACAATGAGCAGTTCTTC. It specifies CASSVSHFKASYNEQFF.

This chain joins TRBV7-2 and TRBJ2-2; tentative D call: TRBD1 (5 bases). The CDR3 runs to 14 residues. Germline loops: CDR1 SGHTA, CDR2 FQGNSA. Deletions cut 10 bases from V and 1 base from J, with 13 bases between. CDR3 in DNA: TGTGCCACCAAGGACACCCGGAACACCGGGGAGCTGTTTTTT. This codes for CATKDTRNTGELFF.